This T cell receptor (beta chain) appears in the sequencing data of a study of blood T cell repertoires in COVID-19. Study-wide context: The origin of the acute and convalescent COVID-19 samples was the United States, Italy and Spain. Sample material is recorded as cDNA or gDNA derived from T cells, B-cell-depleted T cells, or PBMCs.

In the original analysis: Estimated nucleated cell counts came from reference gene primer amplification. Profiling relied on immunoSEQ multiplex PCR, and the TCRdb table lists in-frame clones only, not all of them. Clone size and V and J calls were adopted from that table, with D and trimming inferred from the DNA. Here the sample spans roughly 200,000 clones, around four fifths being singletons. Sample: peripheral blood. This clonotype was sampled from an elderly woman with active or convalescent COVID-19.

CDR3 residues: CASSLEQNGYTF. In DNA, the CDR3 is TGCGCCAGCAGCTTGGAACAAAATGGCTACACCTTC. This chain connects TRBV5-1 to TRBJ1-2; unclear D gene. V was pared by 0 bases and J by 6 bases, with 6 bases between. CDR1 SGHRS and CDR2 YFSETQ come from the germline V gene. The CDR3 loop spans 12 amino acids.